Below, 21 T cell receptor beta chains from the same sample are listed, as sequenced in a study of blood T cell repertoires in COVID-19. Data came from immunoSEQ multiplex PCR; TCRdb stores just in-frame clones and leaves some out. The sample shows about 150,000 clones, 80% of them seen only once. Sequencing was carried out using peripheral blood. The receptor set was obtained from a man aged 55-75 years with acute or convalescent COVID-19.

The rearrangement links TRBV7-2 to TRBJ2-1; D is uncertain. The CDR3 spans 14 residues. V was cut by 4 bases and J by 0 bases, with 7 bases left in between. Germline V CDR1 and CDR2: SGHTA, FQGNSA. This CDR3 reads CASSSFGSYNEQFF. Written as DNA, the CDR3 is TGTGCCAGCAGCTCGTTCGGCTCCTACAATGAGCAGTTCTTC.

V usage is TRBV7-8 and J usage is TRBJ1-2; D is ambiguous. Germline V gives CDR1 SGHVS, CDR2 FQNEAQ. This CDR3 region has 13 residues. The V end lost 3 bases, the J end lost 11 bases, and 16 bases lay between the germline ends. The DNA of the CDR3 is TGTGCCAGCAGCTTCCCGGACTCCCAAGGGTACACCTTC. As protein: CASSFPDSQGYTF.

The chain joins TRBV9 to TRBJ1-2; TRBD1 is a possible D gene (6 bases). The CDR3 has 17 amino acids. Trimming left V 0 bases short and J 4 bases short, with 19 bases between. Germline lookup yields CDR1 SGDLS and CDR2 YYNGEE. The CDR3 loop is CASSVGGWTDSAYGYTF. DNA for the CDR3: TGTGCCAGCAGCGTAGGTGGATGGACGGACAGCGCCTATGGCTACACCTTC.

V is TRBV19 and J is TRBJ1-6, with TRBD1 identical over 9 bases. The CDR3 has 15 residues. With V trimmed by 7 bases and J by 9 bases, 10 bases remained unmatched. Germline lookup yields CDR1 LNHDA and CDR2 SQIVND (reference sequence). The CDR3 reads CASTHRGQGLSPLHF. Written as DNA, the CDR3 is TGTGCCAGTACTCATCGGGGACAGGGCCTTTCACCCCTCCACTTT.

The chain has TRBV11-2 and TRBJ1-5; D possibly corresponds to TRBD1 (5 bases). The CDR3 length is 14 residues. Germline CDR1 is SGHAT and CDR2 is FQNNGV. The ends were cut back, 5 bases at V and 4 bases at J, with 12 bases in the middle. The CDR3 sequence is CASSRGGGNQPQHF. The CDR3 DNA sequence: TGTGCCAGCAGCCGGGGGGGAGGGAATCAGCCCCAGCATTTT.

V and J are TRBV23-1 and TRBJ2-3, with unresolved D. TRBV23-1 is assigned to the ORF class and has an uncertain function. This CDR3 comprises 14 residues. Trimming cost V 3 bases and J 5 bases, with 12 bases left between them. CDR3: CASSHVGEVDTQYF. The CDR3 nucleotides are TGCGCCAGCAGTCACGTTGGAGAGGTAGATACGCAGTATTTT.

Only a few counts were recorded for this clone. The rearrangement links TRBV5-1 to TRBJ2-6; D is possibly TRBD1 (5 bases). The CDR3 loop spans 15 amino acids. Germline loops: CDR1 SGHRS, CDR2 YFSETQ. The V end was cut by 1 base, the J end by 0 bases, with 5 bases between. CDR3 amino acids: CASSLTGSGANVLTF. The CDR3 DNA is TGCGCCAGCAGCTTGACAGGCTCTGGGGCCAACGTCCTGACTTTC.

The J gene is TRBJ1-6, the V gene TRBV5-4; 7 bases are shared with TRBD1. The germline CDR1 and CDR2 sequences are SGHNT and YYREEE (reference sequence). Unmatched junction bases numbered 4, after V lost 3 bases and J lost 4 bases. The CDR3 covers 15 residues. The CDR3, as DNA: TGTGCCAGCAGCTGGGGACAGACTTATAATTCACCCCTCCACTTT. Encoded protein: CASSWGQTYNSPLHF.

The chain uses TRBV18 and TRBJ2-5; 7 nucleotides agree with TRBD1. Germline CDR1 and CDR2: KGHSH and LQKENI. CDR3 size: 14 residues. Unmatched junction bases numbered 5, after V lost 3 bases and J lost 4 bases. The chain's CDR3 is CASSPGRQGETQYF. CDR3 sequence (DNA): TGTGCCAGCTCACCCGGAAGACAGGGAGAGACCCAGTACTTC. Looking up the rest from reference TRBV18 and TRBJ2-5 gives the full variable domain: NAGVMQNPRHLVRRRGQEARLRCSPMKGHSHVYWYRQLPEEGLKFMVYLQKENIIDESGMPKERFSAEFPKEGPSILRIQQVVRGDSAAYFCASSPGRQGETQYFGPGTRLLVL.

CDR3 DNA sequence: TGTGCCAGCAGTGTGGACAGGGGCTATGGCTACACCTTC. Its translation: CASSVDRGYGYTF. The rearrangement joins TRBV2 to TRBJ1-2; 9 bases are a match to TRBD1. The CDR3 consists of 13 residues. In germline, CDR1 is SNHLY, CDR2 FYNNEI. With V trimmed by 4 bases and J by 4 bases, 1 base remained unmatched.

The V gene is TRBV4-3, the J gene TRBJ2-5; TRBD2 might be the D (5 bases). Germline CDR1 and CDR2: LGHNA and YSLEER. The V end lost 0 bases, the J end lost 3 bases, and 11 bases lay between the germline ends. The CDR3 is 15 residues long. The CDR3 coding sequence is TGCGCCAGCAGCCAAGATGGAGGCACTGAAGAGACCCAGTACTTC. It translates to CASSQDGGTEETQYF.

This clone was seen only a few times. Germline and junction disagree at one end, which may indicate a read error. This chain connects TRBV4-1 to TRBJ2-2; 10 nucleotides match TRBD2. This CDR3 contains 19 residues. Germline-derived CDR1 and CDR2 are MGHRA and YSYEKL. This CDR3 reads CASRQAPLLAGPNTGELFF. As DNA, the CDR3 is TGCGCCAGCAGACAAGCCCCACTACTAGCGGGACCGAACACCGGGGAGCTGTTTTTT.

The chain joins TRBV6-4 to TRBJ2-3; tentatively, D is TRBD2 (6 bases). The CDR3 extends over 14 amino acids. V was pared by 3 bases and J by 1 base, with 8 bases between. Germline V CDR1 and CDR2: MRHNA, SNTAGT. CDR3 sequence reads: CASSEASGTDTQYF. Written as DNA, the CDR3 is TGTGCCAGCAGTGAGGCTAGCGGCACAGATACGCAGTATTTT.

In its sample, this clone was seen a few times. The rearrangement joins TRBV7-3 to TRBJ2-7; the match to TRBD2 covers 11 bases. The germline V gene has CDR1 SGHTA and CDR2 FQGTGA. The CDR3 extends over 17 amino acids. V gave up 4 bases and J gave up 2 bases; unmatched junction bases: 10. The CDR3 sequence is CASSSKPWTSGPYEQYF. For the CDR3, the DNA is TGTGCCAGCAGCTCGAAACCTTGGACTAGCGGGCCCTACGAGCAGTACTTC.

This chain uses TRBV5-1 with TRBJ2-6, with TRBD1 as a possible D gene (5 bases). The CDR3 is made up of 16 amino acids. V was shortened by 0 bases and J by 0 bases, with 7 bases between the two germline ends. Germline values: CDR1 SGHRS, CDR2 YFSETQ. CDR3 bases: TGCGCCAGCAGCTTGGGCCAGGGCTCTGGGGCCAACGTCCTGACTTTC. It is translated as CASSLGQGSGANVLTF.

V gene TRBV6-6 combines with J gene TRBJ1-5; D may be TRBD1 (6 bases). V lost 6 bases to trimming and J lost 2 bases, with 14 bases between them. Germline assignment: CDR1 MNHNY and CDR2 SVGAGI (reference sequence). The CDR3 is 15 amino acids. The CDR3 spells CASSAASGGNQPQHF. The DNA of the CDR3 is TGTGCCAGCAGCGCCGCTTCAGGGGGCAATCAGCCCCAGCATTTT.

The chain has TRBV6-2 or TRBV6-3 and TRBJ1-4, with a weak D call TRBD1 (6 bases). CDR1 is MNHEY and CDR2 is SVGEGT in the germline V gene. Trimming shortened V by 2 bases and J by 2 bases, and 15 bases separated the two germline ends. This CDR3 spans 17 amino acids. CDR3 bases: TGTGCCAGCAGTTACAACGGCGGGCAGGGGACTAATGAAAAACTGTTTTTT. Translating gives CASSYNGGQGTNEKLFF.

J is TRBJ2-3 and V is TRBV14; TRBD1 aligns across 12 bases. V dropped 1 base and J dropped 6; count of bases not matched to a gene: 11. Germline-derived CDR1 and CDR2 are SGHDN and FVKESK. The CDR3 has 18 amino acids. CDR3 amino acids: CASSQAFPGTGGRDTQYF. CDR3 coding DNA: TGTGCCAGCAGCCAAGCATTTCCCGGGACAGGGGGCCGTGATACGCAGTATTTT. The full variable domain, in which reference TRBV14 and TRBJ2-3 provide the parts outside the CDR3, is EAGVTQFPSHSVIEKGQTVTLRCDPISGHDNLYWYRRVMGKEIKFLLHFVKESKQDESGMPNNRFLAERTGGTYSTLKVQPAELEDSGVYFCASSQAFPGTGGRDTQYFGPGTRLTVL.

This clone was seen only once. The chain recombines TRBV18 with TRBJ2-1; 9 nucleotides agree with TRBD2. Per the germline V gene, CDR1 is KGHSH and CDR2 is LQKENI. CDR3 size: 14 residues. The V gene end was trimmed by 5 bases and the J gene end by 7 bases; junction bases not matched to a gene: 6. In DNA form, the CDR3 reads TGTGCCAGCTCATATAGCGGGGGAAGGAATGAGCAGTTCTTC. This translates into CASSYSGGRNEQFF.

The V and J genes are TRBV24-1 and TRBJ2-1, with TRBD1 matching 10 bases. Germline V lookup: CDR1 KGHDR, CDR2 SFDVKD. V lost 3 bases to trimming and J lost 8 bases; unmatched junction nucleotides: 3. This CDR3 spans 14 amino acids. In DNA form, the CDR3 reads TGTGCCACCAGTGATGTTGGGACAGGGGATGAGCAGTTCTTC. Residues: CATSDVGTGDEQFF.

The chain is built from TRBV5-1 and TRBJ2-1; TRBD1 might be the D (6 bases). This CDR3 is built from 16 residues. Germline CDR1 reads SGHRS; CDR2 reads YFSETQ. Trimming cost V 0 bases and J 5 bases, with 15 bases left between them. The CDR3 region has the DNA TGCGCCAGCAGCTTGGGAGGGGTCAGGGGAAACAATGAGCAGTTCTTC. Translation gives CASSLGGVRGNNEQFF.